This TCR beta chain derives from a study of T cells in Graves' hyperthyroidism and ophthalmopathy (dated by TCRdb to about 2019). With respect to the entire study: Peripheral blood samples were taken at the time of initial diagnosis, prior to any treatment. According to the paper, TCR Vbeta CDR3 sequencing was carried out on roughly 130 peripheral blood samples, which came from fewer than 50 ophthalmopathy, approximately 72 hyperthyroidism and approximately 17 progressor patients. An independent validation cohort of around 19 hyperthyroidism patients and 17 patients who later progressed to ophthalmopathy tested prospective prediction of ophthalmopathy. After sampling, hyperthyroidism patients received methimazole starting at 30 mg daily, and ophthalmopathy patients received high-dose intravenous methylprednisolone. In addition, the study compared T-cell repertoires in thyroid tissue and in blood from over 5 Graves' hyperthyroidism patients. The 100 discovery patients were randomly split 7:3 into training and test sets. To identify distinguishing TCR V-J signatures, a discovery cohort of 90 to 100 patients was used, comprising under 45 with Graves' ophthalmopathy and about 59 with stable Graves' hyperthyroidism. Study-level results and caveats: In validation, the model predicted progression to ophthalmopathy a median of around 6.5 months before onset, with 70% to 71% sensitivity and nearly 75% specificity. Most expanded thyroid clonotypes (frequency above 0.001) were also detected in blood, suggesting blood repertoires may reflect thyroid immune responses. Sample size was not statistically predetermined, and investigators were not blinded to group allocation. A 13 V-J signature model separated ophthalmopathy from stable hyperthyroidism, with about 88% sensitivity and around 84% specificity in cross-validation and 80%/75% in testing.

The TCR beta CDR3 regions were amplified from the RNA transcripts. The TCR CDR3 was subjected to a first round of RT-PCR using the HTBI primer set and the Qiagen OneStep RT-PCR kit. A second multiplex PCR round built the libraries, followed by size selection and purification. Libraries were sequenced paired-end with 100 bp reads on an Illumina HiSeq2000. As for how the authors treated the data: SOAPnuke was used to process the raw data, throwing out any read that contained adapters or uncalled bases, had a mean Phred below 15, or lacked an exact constant-primer or identifier match. COPE v1.2.5 was used to merge the high-quality paired reads, and each unique nucleotide sequence was defined as a clonotype. MiTCR v1.1 was used to align the clonotypes against IMGT TRBV, TRBD and TRBJ reference segments. The analysis was restricted to V-J combinations with a frequency above 0.0001, which together covered 99% to 99.2% of the repertoires. A TCS score was defined as the ratio between F50 (clonal expansion) and ExV (chaos), using BLOSUM62-based TCRdist between CDR3 peptides within each V-J. Welch's t-statistics and random forest reduced around 510 V-J features to roughly 13, which were used in a naive Bayes classifier (R e1071). TCRdb ran its own pipeline on the public reads, namely fastp trimming at Q25 and MiXCR clone calling, and kept in-frame beta chains. CDR3 protein duplicates are merged, each entry listing the most common genes and DNA. For this entry, the V and J calls and clone size follow TCRdb and not the study's own pipeline. The sample table records 250,000 to 300,000 distinct CDR3 sequences; about 18% of these occur just once. The ten largest clones add up to just over 55% of the sample.

In the ophthalmopathy patients, disease was moderately to severely active, with a Clinical Activity Score of 3 or more, a NOSPECS grade of 4 or more, and a duration of less than 3 months. Exclusion was applied to patients with uncontrolled infections, other autoimmune diseases, pregnancy or lactation. Diagnoses were established on the basis of clinical symptoms, serum thyroxine and TRAb, thyroid ultrasound, and orbital computed tomography. Ficoll-Paque density gradient centrifugation was used to isolate PBMCs from under 11 ml of fresh peripheral blood. Trizol reagent was used to extract total RNA, and RNA quality was then checked on an Agilent 2100 Bioanalyzer. The CDR3 contains 13 residues, cysteine and phenylalanine counted. The CDR3 DNA has 39 bases and is translated from base 1. V is reduced by 4 bases and J by 4 bases, leaving a spacing of 8 bases between them. CDR1 SNHLY and CDR2 FYNNEI are derived from the germline V gene.

This clonotype came up many times. Its antigen target is currently unknown. Base-call qualities are not available, and no considerably larger clone is one nucleotide away. The sequence links TRBV2 to TRBJ1-5; the D gene lacks a confident call. Sequenced sample: blood. The receptor comes from a woman aged 55-69 years with Graves' ophthalmopathy. CDR3 reads: CASSGIGNQPQHF. The nucleotides read TGTGCCAGCAGTGGGATAGGAAATCAGCCCCAGCATTTT.